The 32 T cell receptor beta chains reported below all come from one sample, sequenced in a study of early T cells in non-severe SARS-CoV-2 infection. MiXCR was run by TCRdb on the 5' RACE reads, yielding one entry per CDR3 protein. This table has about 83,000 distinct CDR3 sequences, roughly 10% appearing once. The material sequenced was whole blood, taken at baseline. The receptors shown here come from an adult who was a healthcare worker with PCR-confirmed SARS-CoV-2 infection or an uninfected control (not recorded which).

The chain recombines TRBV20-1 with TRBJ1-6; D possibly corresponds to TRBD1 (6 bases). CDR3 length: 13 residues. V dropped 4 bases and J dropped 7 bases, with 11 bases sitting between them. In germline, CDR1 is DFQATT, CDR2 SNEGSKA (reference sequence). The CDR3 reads CSATGVGNSPLHF. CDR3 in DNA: TGCAGTGCTACAGGGGTCGGGAATTCACCCCTCCACTTT.

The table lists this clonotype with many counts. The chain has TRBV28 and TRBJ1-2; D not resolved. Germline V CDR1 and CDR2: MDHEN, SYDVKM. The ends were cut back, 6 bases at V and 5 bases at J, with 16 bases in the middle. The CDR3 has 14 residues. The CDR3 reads CASSPFDGAYGYTF. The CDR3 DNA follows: TGTGCCAGCAGCCCGTTTGACGGAGCTTATGGCTACACCTTC.

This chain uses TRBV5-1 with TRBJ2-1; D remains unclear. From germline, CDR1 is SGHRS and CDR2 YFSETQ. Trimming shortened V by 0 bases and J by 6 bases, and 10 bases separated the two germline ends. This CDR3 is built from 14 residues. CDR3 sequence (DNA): TGCGCCAGCAGCTTGGCCGGGTCAGGCAATGAGCAGTTCTTC. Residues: CASSLAGSGNEQFF.

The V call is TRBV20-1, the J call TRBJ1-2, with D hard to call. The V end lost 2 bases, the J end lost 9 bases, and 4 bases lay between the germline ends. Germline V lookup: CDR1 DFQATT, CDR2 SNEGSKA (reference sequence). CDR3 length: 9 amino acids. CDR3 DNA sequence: TGCAGTGCTAGACGGAGCTACACCTTC. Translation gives CSARRSYTF.

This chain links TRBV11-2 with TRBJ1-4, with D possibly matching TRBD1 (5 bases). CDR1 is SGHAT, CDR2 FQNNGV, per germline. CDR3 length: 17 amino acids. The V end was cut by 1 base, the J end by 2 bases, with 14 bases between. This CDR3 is CASSLARGRGTNEKLFF. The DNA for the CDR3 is TGTGCCAGCAGCTTAGCCCGGGGCCGAGGTACTAATGAAAAACTGTTTTTT.

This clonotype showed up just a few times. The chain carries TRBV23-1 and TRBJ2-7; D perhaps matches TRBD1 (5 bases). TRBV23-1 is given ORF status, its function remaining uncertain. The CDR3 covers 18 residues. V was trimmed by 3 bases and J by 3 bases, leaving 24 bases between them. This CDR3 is CASSQPYRQTSDHYEQYF. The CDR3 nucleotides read TGCGCCAGCAGTCAGCCTTATCGACAGACGTCTGACCACTACGAGCAGTACTTC.

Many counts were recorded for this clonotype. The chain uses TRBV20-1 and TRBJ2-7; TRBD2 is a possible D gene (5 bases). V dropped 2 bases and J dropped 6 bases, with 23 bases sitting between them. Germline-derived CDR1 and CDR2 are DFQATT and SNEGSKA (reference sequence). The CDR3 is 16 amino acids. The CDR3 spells CSARPLRADPTREQYF. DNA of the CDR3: TGCAGTGCTAGACCCCTGAGGGCGGATCCGACCCGCGAGCAGTACTTC.

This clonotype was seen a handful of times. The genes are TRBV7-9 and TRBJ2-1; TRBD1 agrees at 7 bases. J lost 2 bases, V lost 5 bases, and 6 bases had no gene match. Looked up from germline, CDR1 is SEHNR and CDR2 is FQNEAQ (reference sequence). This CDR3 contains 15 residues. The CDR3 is CASSPQGLTYNEQFF. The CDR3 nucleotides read TGTGCCAGCAGCCCACAGGGGTTAACCTACAATGAGCAGTTCTTC.

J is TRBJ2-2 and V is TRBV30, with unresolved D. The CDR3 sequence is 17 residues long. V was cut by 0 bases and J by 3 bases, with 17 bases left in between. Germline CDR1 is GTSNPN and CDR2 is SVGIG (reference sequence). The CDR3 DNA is TGTGCCTGGAGTGTGAGTAGAACGGCGAGGTACACCGGGGAGCTGTTTTTT. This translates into CAWSVSRTARYTGELFF.

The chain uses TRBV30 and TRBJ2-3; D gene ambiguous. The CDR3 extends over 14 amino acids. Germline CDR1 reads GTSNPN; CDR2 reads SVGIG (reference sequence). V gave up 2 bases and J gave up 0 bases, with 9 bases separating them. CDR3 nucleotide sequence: TGTGCCTGGAGTAGGACGGCCAGCACAGATACGCAGTATTTT. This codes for CAWSRTASTDTQYF.

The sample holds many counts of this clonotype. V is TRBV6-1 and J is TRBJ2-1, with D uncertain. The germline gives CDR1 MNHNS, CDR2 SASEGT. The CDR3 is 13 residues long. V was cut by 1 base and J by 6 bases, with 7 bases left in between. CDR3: CASSEVPSNEQFF. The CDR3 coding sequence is TGTGCCAGCAGTGAAGTTCCGAGCAATGAGCAGTTCTTC.

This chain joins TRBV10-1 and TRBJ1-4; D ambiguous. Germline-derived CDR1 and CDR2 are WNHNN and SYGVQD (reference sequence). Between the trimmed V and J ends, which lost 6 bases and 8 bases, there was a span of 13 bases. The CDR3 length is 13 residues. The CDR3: CASSRDPSEKLFF. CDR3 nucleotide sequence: TGCGCCAGCAGCCGGGATCCATCAGAAAAACTGTTTTTT.

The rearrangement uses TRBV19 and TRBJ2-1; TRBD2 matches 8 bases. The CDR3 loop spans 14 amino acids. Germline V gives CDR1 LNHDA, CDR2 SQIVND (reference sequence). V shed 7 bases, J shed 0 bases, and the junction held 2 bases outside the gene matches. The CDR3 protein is CASKRESSYNEQFF. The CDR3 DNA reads TGTGCCAGTAAGCGGGAGAGCTCCTACAATGAGCAGTTCTTC.

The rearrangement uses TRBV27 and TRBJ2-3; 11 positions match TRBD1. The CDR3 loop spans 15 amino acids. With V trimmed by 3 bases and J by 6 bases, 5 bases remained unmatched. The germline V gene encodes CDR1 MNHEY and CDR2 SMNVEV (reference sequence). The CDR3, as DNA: TGTGCCAGCAGTTTTGGACAGGGGGCTTTTGATACGCAGTATTTT. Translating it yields CASSFGQGAFDTQYF.

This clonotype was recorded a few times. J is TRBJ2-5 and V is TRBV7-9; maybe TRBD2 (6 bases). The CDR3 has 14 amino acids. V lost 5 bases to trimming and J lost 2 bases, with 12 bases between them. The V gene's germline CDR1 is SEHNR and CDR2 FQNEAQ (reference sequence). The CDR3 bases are TGTGCCAGCAGCACCCGGGACTGGCAAGAGACCCAGTACTTC. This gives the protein CASSTRDWQETQYF.

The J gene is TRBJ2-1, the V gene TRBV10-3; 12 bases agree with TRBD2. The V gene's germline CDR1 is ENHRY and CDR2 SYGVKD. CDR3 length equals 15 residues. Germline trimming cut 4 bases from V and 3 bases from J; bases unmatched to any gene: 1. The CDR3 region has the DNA TGTGCCATCAGTGGGGGACTAGCGGGCTACAATGAGCAGTTCTTC. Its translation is CAISGGLAGYNEQFF.

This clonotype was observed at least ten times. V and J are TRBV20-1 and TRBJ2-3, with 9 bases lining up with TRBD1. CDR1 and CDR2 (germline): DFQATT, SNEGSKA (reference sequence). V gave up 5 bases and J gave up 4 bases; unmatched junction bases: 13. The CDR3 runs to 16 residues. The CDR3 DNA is TGCAGTGCTTCCCGAGGGGGGACAGGGATTCCAGATACGCAGTATTTT. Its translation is CSASRGGTGIPDTQYF.

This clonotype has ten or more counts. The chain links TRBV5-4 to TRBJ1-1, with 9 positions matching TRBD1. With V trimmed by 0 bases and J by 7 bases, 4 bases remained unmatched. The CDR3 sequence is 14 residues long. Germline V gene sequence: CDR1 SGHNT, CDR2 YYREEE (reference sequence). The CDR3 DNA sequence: TGTGCCAGCAGCTTGGGACGACAGGGGGGTGAAGCTTTCTTT. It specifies CASSLGRQGGEAFF.

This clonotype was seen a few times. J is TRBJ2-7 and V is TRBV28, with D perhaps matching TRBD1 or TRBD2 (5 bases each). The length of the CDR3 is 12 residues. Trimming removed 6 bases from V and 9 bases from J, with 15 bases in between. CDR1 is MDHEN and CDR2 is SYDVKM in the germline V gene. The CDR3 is CASRTGTTGQYF. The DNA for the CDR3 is TGTGCCAGCAGAACCGGGACCACCGGGCAGTACTTC.

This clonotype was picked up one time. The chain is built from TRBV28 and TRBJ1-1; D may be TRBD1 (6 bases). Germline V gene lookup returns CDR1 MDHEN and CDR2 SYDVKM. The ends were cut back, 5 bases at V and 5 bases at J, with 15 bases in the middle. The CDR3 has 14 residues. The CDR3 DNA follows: TGTGCCAGCAGTCCGGGGGGCATGGTAACTGAAGCTTTCTTT. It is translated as CASSPGGMVTEAFF. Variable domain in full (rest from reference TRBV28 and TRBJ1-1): DVKVTQSSRYLVKRTGEKVFLECVQDMDHENMFWYRQDPGLGLRLIYFSYDVKMKEKGDIPEGYSVSREKKERFSLILESASTNQTSMYLCASSPGGMVTEAFFGQGTRLTVV.

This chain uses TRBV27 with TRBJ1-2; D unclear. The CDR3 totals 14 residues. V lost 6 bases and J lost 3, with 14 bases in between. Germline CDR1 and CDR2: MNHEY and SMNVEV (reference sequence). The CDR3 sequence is CASSLEYTDYGYTF. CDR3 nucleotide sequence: TGTGCCAGCAGCCTTGAGTACACCGACTATGGCTACACCTTC.

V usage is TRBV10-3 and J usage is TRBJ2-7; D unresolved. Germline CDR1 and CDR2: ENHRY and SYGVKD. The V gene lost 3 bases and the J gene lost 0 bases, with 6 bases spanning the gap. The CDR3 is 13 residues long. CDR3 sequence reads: CAISDRSSYEQYF. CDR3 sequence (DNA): TGTGCCATCAGTGATAGGAGCTCCTACGAGCAGTACTTC.

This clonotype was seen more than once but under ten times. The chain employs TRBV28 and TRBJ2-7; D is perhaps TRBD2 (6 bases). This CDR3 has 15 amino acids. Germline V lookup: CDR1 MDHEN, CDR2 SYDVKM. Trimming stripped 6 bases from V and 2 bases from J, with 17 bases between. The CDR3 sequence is CASSSPGEGAYEQYF. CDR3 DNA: TGTGCCAGCAGCTCCCCGGGGGAAGGGGCCTACGAGCAGTACTTC. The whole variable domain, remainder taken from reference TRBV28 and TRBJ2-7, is DVKVTQSSRYLVKRTGEKVFLECVQDMDHENMFWYRQDPGLGLRLIYFSYDVKMKEKGDIPEGYSVSREKKERFSLILESASTNQTSMYLCASSSPGEGAYEQYFGPGTRLTVT.

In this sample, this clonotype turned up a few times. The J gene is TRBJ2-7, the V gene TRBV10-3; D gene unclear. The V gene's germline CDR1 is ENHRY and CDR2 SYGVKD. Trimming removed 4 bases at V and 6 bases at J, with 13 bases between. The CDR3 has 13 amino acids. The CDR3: CAISGEGLGEQYF. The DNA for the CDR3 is TGTGCCATCAGTGGAGAAGGTCTCGGCGAGCAGTACTTC.

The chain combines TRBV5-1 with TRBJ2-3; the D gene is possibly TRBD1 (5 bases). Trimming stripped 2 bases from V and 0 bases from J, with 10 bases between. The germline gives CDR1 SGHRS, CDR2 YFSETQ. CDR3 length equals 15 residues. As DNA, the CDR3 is TGCGCCAGCAGCTTCAAGGGGTCTAGCACAGATACGCAGTATTTT. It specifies CASSFKGSSTDTQYF.

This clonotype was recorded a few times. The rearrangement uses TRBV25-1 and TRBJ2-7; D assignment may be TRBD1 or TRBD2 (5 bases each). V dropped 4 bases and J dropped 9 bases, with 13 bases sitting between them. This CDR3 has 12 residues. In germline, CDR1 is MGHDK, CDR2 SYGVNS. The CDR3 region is CASSGGISGQYF. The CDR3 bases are TGTGCCAGCAGTGGGGGGATAAGTGGGCAGTACTTC.

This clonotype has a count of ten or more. Here the CDR3 reads CASSSNQNNHNEQFF. CDR3 sequence (DNA): TGTGCCAGTAGTAGTAATCAAAATAACCACAATGAGCAGTTCTTC. The chain recombines TRBV19 with TRBJ2-1; no definite D call. V shed 4 bases and J shed 5 bases, with 15 bases lying between them. This CDR3 region has 15 residues. Germline V gene data show CDR1 as LNHDA and CDR2 as SQIVND (reference sequence). Together with reference TRBV19 and TRBJ2-1, the CDR3 gives the full variable domain: DGGITQSPKYLFRKEGQNVTLSCEQNLNHDAMYWYRQDPGQGLRLIYYSQIVNDFQKGDIAEGYSVSREKKESFPLTVTSAQKNPTAFYLCASSSNQNNHNEQFFGPGTRLTVL.

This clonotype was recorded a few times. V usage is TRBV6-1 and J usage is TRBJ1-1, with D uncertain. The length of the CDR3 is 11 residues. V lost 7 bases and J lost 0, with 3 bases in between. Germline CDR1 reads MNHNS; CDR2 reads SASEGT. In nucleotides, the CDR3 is TGTGCCAGCAAACTGAACACTGAAGCTTTCTTT. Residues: CASKLNTEAFF.

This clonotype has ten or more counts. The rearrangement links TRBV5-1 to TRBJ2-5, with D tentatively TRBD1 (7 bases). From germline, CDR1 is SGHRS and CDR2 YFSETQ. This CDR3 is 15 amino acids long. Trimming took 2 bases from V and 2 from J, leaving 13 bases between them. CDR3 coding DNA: TGCGCCAGCAGCTTCTACGGGGGACAGCAAGAGACCCAGTACTTC. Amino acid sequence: CASSFYGGQQETQYF.

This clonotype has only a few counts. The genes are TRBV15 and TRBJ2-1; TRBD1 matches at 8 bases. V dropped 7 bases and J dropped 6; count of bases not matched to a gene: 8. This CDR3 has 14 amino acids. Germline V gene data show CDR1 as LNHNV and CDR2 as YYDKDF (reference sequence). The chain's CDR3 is CATKMDREGNEQFF. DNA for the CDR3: TGTGCCACCAAAATGGACAGGGAAGGCAATGAGCAGTTCTTC.

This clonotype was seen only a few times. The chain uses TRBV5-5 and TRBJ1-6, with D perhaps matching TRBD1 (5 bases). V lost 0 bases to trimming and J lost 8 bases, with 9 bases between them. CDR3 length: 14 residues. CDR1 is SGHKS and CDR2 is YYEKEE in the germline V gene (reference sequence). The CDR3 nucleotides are TGTGCCAGCAGCTTGGTGACAGAGTATTCACCCCTCCACTTT. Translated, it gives CASSLVTEYSPLHF.

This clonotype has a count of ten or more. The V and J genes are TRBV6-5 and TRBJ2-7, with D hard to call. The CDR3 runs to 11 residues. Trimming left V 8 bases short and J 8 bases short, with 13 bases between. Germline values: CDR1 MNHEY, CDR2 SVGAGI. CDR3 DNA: TGTGCCAGCGGAACCCCCCGCCAGCAGTACTTC. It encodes CASGTPRQQYF.